Presented here are 21 T cell receptor beta chains from one specimen sequenced in a study of naive and memory T cell subsets. No cognate antigen is known for these TCRs. Two oligonucleotides, mixed equimolar, formed the beta constant-region primer covering TRBC1 and TRBC2. Ligated cDNA was amplified by four rounds of PCR with nested alpha and beta constant-region primers and SP2. TCRdb re-called the UMI-ligation and nested PCR reads through MiXCR, storing one row per CDR3 protein. Here the sample spans 150,000 or so distinct CDR3 sequences, over 20% being singletons. General study findings and limits: Naive repertoires, especially CD8, held a few larger clonotypes, possibly memory cells re-expressing CD45RA.

What was sequenced was naive CD4+ T cells from blood. The receptor source for this set is a human donor in good health.

This clonotype came up a few times. V is TRBV6-6 and J is TRBJ1-2; 8 bases are shared with TRBD1. Germline lookup yields CDR1 MNHNY and CDR2 SVGAGI (reference sequence). The V segment lost 5 bases and the J segment 0 bases; nucleotides outside the gene matches: 8. This CDR3 is 16 amino acids long. CDR3: CASSIGQGLTNYGYTF. DNA of the CDR3: TGTGCCAGCAGTATCGGACAGGGACTTACTAACTATGGCTACACCTTC.

The V call is TRBV20-1, the J call TRBJ2-3, with D maybe TRBD1 (6 bases). The CDR3 covers 14 residues. V shed 1 base and J shed 3 bases, with 11 bases lying between them. Germline lookup yields CDR1 DFQATT and CDR2 SNEGSKA (reference sequence). The CDR3 DNA sequence: TGCAGTGCTAGAGGGACAGACGAGACAGATACGCAGTATTTT. This translates into CSARGTDETDTQYF.

J is TRBJ1-1 and V is TRBV28; 7 nucleotides agree with TRBD1. V trimming: 5 bases; J trimming: 0 bases; junction bases outside the gene matches: 18. Looked up from germline, CDR1 is MDHEN and CDR2 is SYDVKM. The CDR3 spans 19 residues. The CDR3 bases are TGTGCCAGCAGTCCAATTGACAGGGCGGGAGCCCGGATGAACACTGAAGCTTTCTTT. Translation: CASSPIDRAGARMNTEAFF.

The chain joins TRBV6-2 or TRBV6-3 to TRBJ2-7, with D maybe TRBD2 (5 bases). Per the germline V gene, CDR1 is MNHEY and CDR2 is SVGEGT. The length of the CDR3 is 16 residues. Trimming took 1 base from V and 0 from J, leaving 13 bases between them. The CDR3 nucleotides are TGTGCCAGCAGTTACTTAGAGCGGACGCCCTCCTACGAGCAGTACTTC. Its translation: CASSYLERTPSYEQYF.

This clonotype was observed at least ten times. The CDR3 DNA reads as TGCAGTGCTAAAAGGGAGGCAGGGCGGCGGAACACTGAAGCTTTCTTT. It specifies CSAKREAGRRNTEAFF. The chain is built from TRBV20-1 and TRBJ1-1; tentative D call: TRBD1 (5 bases). This CDR3 has 16 residues. Trimming shortened V by 4 bases and J by 1 base, and 19 bases separated the two germline ends. The germline CDR1 and CDR2 sequences are DFQATT and SNEGSKA (reference sequence).

This clonotype was picked up a small number of times. The rearrangement uses TRBV29-1 and TRBJ1-1; 7 bases match TRBD1. The V gene's germline CDR1 is SQVTM and CDR2 ANQGSEA. This CDR3 is built from 14 residues. Trimming cost V 7 bases and J 4 bases; bases outside gene matches: 12. Here the CDR3 reads CSGSVTGLSTEAFF. The DNA of the CDR3 is TGCAGCGGCAGCGTGACAGGGTTGAGCACTGAAGCTTTCTTT.

A few counts support this clonotype. This chain links TRBV5-1 with TRBJ2-5; 7 nucleotides align to TRBD1. The CDR3 covers 16 residues. V shed 0 bases and J 7 bases; nucleotides not matched to a gene: 12. The germline V gene encodes CDR1 SGHRS and CDR2 YFSETQ. The CDR3 coding sequence is TGCGCCAGCAGCTTGGAACTAGGACAGGTGGTAACGACCCAGTACTTC. Translation gives CASSLELGQVVTTQYF.

V is TRBV7-2 and J is TRBJ2-3, with 7 positions matching TRBD2. The J segment lost 7 bases and the V segment lost 3 bases, leaving 4 bases of the junction unmatched. From germline, CDR1 is SGHTA and CDR2 FQGNSA. The CDR3 is 13 residues long. CDR3 sequence (DNA): TGTGCCAGCAGCTTGGGGGGGAGCAATACGCAGTATTTT. The encoded protein is CASSLGGSNTQYF.

This clonotype was seen more than once but under ten times. The rearrangement joins TRBV6-6 to TRBJ2-3; D is unclear. CDR3 size: 14 residues. Germline V gene sequence: CDR1 MNHNY, CDR2 SVGAGI (reference sequence). With 2 bases removed from V and 1 base from J, the gap between germline ends came to 7 bases. The CDR3 protein is CASSYLHGTDTQYF. The CDR3 bases are TGTGCCAGCAGTTACCTGCATGGCACAGATACGCAGTATTTT.

The rearrangement links TRBV7-8 to TRBJ2-7; TRBD2 matches at 11 bases. The V gene end was trimmed by 5 bases and the J gene end by 2 bases; junction bases not matched to a gene: 5. The CDR3 loop spans 15 amino acids. Germline V gene lookup returns CDR1 SGHVS and CDR2 FQNEAQ. The CDR3: CASSRLAGTAYEQYF. DNA of the CDR3: TGTGCCAGCAGCCGACTAGCGGGGACTGCCTACGAGCAGTACTTC.

This clonotype was counted ten times or more. This chain connects TRBV20-1 to TRBJ2-4; TRBD2 is a possible D gene (6 bases). The V gene lost 0 bases and the J gene lost 0 bases, with 12 bases spanning the gap. CDR3 length equals 16 residues. Germline CDR1 is DFQATT and CDR2 is SNEGSKA (reference sequence). CDR3 region: CSARDRLGLAKNIQYF. As DNA, the CDR3 is TGCAGTGCTAGAGATAGACTAGGGTTAGCCAAAAACATTCAGTACTTC.

Concerning this clonotype: Possible read error: a much larger clone is one base away. The rearrangement links TRBV20-1 to TRBJ2-7; D is unclear. CDR1 DFQATT and CDR2 SNEGSKA come from the germline V gene (reference sequence). The CDR3 loop spans 15 amino acids. V lost 4 bases, J lost 2 bases, and 18 bases lay in between. DNA for the CDR3: TGCAGTGCTAATCCCCGGGCATCGGGTCCCTACGAGCAGTACTTC. This encodes CSANPRASGPYEQYF.

This clonotype came up a few times. V is TRBV11-2 and J is TRBJ2-5; perhaps TRBD2 as D (6 bases). Trimming cost V 1 base and J 0 bases, with 15 bases left between them. Germline V gene lookup returns CDR1 SGHAT and CDR2 FQNNGV. The CDR3 has 17 amino acids. CDR3 region: CASSLGGQRGYQETQYF. Here the CDR3 DNA reads TGTGCCAGCAGCTTAGGGGGCCAACGGGGGTACCAAGAGACCCAGTACTTC. Based on the CDR3 plus reference TRBV11-2 and TRBJ2-5, the full variable domain is EAGVAQSPRYKIIEKRQSVAFWCNPISGHATLYWYQQILGQGPKLLIQFQNNGVVDDSQLPKDRFSAERLKGVDSTLKIQPAKLEDSAVYLCASSLGGQRGYQETQYFGPGTRLLVL.

The chain combines TRBV10-3 with TRBJ1-1; unclear D gene. Trimming left V 10 bases short and J 3 bases short, with 15 bases between. The germline gives CDR1 ENHRY, CDR2 SYGVKD. The CDR3 has 13 amino acids. CDR3 nucleotide sequence: TGTGCCACCAACAAAGGAACTGACACTGAAGCTTTCTTT. Translation: CATNKGTDTEAFF.

V is TRBV29-1 and J is TRBJ2-7, with D uncertain. CDR3 length: 13 residues. The germline V gene encodes CDR1 SQVTM and CDR2 ANQGSEA. V lost 6 bases and J lost 2, with 14 bases in between. The CDR3 is CSVLWQVPYEQYF. CDR3 sequence (DNA): TGCAGCGTCTTGTGGCAGGTCCCCTACGAGCAGTACTTC.

The chain uses TRBV4-3 and TRBJ2-5; D remains ambiguous. The CDR3 runs 14 residues. In germline, CDR1 is LGHNA, CDR2 YSLEER. V was trimmed by 0 bases and J by 1 base, leaving 6 bases between them. CDR3 nucleotides: TGCGCCAGCAGCCAAGATTGGGTCCAAGAGACCCAGTACTTC. It translates to CASSQDWVQETQYF.

Of note for this clonotype: A read error may account for a junction end that differs from germline. The chain recombines TRBV6-6 with TRBJ2-7, with D perhaps matching TRBD2 (5 bases). The CDR3 covers 16 residues. The germline CDR1 and CDR2 sequences are MNHNY and SVGAGI (reference sequence). The DNA for the CDR3 is TGTGACAGCAGTTACCGCCCGGTAGCGCGCGGATACGAGCAGTACTTC. Translating it yields CDSSYRPVARGYEQYF.

The J gene is TRBJ2-1, the V gene TRBV7-9; no firm D call. Germline CDR1 and CDR2: SEHNR and FQNEAQ (reference sequence). The CDR3 is 15 amino acids. Trimming took 0 bases from V and 12 from J, leaving 18 bases between them. CDR3 region: CASSLANSGEGGQFF. Written as DNA, the CDR3 is TGTGCCAGCAGCTTAGCGAATTCTGGGGAAGGTGGGCAGTTCTTC.

V gene TRBV27 combines with J gene TRBJ2-1, with 10 positions matching TRBD2. CDR3 length equals 17 residues. Unmatched junction bases numbered 11, after V lost 2 bases and J lost 7 bases. CDR1 and CDR2 (germline): MNHEY, SMNVEV (reference sequence). The CDR3 protein is CASSLLLAGVERNEQFF. In DNA form, the CDR3 reads TGTGCCAGCAGTTTACTCCTAGCGGGAGTAGAGCGTAATGAGCAGTTCTTC.

This clonotype was picked up many times. The V and J genes are TRBV14 and TRBJ2-1, with no clear D. The CDR3 spans 15 residues. The V end lost 2 bases, the J end lost 2 bases, and 10 bases lay between the germline ends. CDR1 and CDR2 from the germline V gene are SGHDN and FVKESK. The DNA of the CDR3 is TGTGCCAGCAGCCAATTGGGGTTGGCCTACAATGAGCAGTTCTTC. It translates to CASSQLGLAYNEQFF.

The chain links TRBV5-1 to TRBJ2-7; TRBD1 might be the D (6 bases). Germline V gene data show CDR1 as SGHRS and CDR2 as YFSETQ. V was shortened by 4 bases and J by 3 bases, with 14 bases between the two germline ends. The CDR3 has 14 amino acids. The CDR3 protein is CASSPGTNFYEQYF. For the CDR3, the DNA is TGCGCCAGCAGCCCCGGGACAAACTTCTACGAGCAGTACTTC.